This record covers a single T cell receptor (beta chain). Its specificity is not known. Clones were sequenced by immunoSEQ multiplex PCR, and TCRdb holds only the in-frame ones, with some missing. Of more than 85,000 clones in the sample, around 87% were seen once. This CDR3 is built from 13 residues. V was trimmed by 6 bases and J by 1 base, leaving 9 bases between them. Germline V CDR1 and CDR2: SEHNR, FQNEAQ (reference sequence). These data are taken from a study of T cell responses to AZD1222 COVID-19 vaccine. General observations from the study: CD4 TCRs linked to vaccination spanned spike, dominating at 160-218 and 743-854. The study reported that nearly half of spike-specific TCRs target unmutated variant regions. It should be noted that donors were predominantly white British and more often female, and clonal diversity was possibly underestimated. Baseline serostatus was positive in only a handful of AZD1222 recipients.

This TCR came from an adult who received the AZD1222 COVID-19 vaccine. The starting material was peripheral blood, obtained 28 days after the second AZD1222 dose. J is TRBJ1-1 and V is TRBV7-9; D remains unclear. This chain's CDR3 is CASRKVENTEAFF. In nucleotides, the CDR3 is TGTGCCAGCAGGAAAGTCGAGAACACTGAAGCTTTCTTT.